This TCR beta chain was captured in a study of blood T cell repertoires in COVID-19. Sequenced by immunoSEQ multiplex PCR; TCRdb stores in-frame clones only, minus some. The sample carries about 76,000 clones, roughly 90% recorded once. The CDR3 loop spans 16 amino acids. Germline V gene lookup returns CDR1 MNHEY and CDR2 SMNVEV (reference sequence). V trimming: 6 bases; J trimming: 3 bases; junction bases outside the gene matches: 9. This clonotype originated in a human donor in a cohort sampled during active COVID-19. Sequencing was performed on peripheral blood. The chain has TRBV27 and TRBJ2-1; TRBD1 matches 9 bases. CDR3 loop: CASRSPRDRDYNEQFF. The CDR3 nucleotides read TGTGCCAGCAGGTCCCCCCGGGACAGGGACTACAATGAGCAGTTCTTC.